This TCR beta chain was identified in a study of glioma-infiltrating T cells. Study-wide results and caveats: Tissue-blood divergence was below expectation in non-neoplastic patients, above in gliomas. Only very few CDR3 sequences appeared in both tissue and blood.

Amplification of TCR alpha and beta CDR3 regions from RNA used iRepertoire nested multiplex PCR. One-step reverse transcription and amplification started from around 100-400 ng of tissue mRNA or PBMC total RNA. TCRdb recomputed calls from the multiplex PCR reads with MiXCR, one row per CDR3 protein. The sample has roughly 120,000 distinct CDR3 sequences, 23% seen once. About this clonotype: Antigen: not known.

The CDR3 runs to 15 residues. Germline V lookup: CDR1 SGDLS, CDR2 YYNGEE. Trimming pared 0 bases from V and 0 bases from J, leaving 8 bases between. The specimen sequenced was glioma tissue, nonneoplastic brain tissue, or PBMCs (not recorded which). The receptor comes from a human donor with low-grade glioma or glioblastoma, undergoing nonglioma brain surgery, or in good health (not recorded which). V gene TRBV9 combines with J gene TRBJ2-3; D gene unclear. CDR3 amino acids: CASSVGTASTDTQYF. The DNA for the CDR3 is TGTGCCAGCAGCGTAGGTACGGCTAGCACAGATACGCAGTATTTT.